These T cell receptor beta chains were read from a single sample in a study of T cells after yellow fever vaccination. TCRdb processed the 5' RACE reads anew with MiXCR; each CDR3 protein has one entry. Of some 560,000 distinct CDR3 sequences listed, roughly 21% are singletons. The sequencing here drew on PBMCs, taken 15 days after the yellow fever booster vaccination. These receptors all stem from a man aged 25 to 40 who received the YFV17D yellow fever vaccine. Each CDR3 is given with its conserved first and last residue. Each record gives: V gene, clone size, J gene, D gene, CDR3 protein, CDR3 DNA. D genes are given only for firm matches. For some rows the clone size is stated as once, few or many, or as a class when expanded; others skip it.

V: TRBV4-2; size: NA; J: TRBJ2-3; D: TRBD1; CDR3: CASSQDPQGEWGQYF; DNA: TGTGCCAGCAGCCAAGATCCCCAGGGGGAGTGGGGGCAGTATTTT
V: TRBV6-2/TRBV6-3; size: few; J: TRBJ2-1; D: TRBD2; CDR3: CASSYSGRGQTSGSSYNEQFF; DNA: TGTGCCAGCAGTTACTCGGGCAGGGGGCAAACTAGCGGGAGTTCCTACAATGAGCAGTTCTTC
V: TRBV4-3; size: NA; J: TRBJ2-7; D: NA; CDR3: CASSLSGRGGYEQYF; DNA: TGCGCCAGCAGCCTATCAGGCAGGGGGGGATACGAGCAGTACTTC
V: TRBV6-5; size: many; J: TRBJ2-7; D: NA; CDR3: CASSYNDRRSSYEQYF; DNA: TGTGCCAGCAGTTATAACGACAGACGAAGCTCCTACGAGCAGTACTTC
V: TRBV5-6; size: few; J: TRBJ2-7; D: NA; CDR3: CASSLTVAYEQYF; DNA: TGTGCCAGCAGCTTGACCGTAGCCTACGAGCAGTACTTC
V: TRBV5-1; size: NA; J: TRBJ2-4; D: NA; CDR3: CASSSYPGLAKNIQYF; DNA: TGCGCCAGCAGCTCATATCCGGGACTAGCCAAAAACATTCAGTACTTC
V: TRBV14; size: few; J: TRBJ1-2; D: TRBD1; CDR3: CASSPKTGEYGYTF; DNA: TGTGCCAGCAGCCCGAAGACAGGGGAGTATGGCTACACCTTC
V: TRBV25-1; size: NA; J: TRBJ1-4; D: TRBD1; CDR3: CASSRQGAKSEKLFF; DNA: TGTGCCAGCAGTAGACAGGGGGCGAAAAGTGAAAAACTGTTTTTT
V: TRBV5-1; size: few; J: TRBJ1-5; D: NA; CDR3: CASRPWTDSNQPQHF; DNA: TGCGCCAGCAGACCTTGGACAGATAGCAATCAGCCCCAGCATTTT
V: TRBV27; size: NA; J: TRBJ2-1; D: NA; CDR3: CASSLSIRANEQFF; DNA: TGTGCCAGCAGTTTATCGATTAGGGCCAATGAGCAGTTCTTC
V: TRBV20-1; size: NA; J: TRBJ2-1; D: TRBD2; CDR3: CSTPRGSTYNEQFF; DNA: TGCAGTACCCCGCGGGGGTCGACCTACAATGAGCAGTTCTTC
V: TRBV7-9; size: NA; J: TRBJ1-1; D: NA; CDR3: CASSLSYSEAFF; DNA: TGTGCCAGCAGCTTATCCTACAGTGAAGCTTTCTTT
V: TRBV27; size: few; J: TRBJ1-5; D: NA; CDR3: CASSLSSTGSNQPQHF; DNA: TGTGCCAGCAGTTTAAGTAGCACAGGTAGCAATCAGCCCCAGCATTTT
V: TRBV7-9; size: few; J: TRBJ2-7; D: NA; CDR3: CASSRRDVPLASEQYF; DNA: TGTGCCAGCAGCCGCCGGGACGTCCCCCTTGCCTCCGAGCAGTACTTC
V: TRBV4-3; size: NA; J: TRBJ2-2; D: TRBD2; CDR3: CASRAGGPGTGELFF; DNA: TGCGCCAGCCGTGCGGGAGGGCCGGGCACCGGGGAGCTGTTTTTT
V: TRBV5-5; size: few; J: TRBJ2-3; D: NA; CDR3: CASSLAVRTDTQYF; DNA: TGTGCCAGCAGCTTGGCGGTGCGTACAGATACGCAGTATTTT
V: TRBV29-1; size: few; J: TRBJ2-5; D: TRBD2; CDR3: CSVGLADQETQYF; DNA: TGCAGCGTGGGACTAGCGGACCAAGAGACCCAGTACTTC
V: TRBV27; size: few; J: TRBJ2-2; D: NA; CDR3: CASSRLDESAGELFF; DNA: TGTGCCAGCAGCAGACTAGATGAGTCGGCCGGGGAGCTGTTTTTT